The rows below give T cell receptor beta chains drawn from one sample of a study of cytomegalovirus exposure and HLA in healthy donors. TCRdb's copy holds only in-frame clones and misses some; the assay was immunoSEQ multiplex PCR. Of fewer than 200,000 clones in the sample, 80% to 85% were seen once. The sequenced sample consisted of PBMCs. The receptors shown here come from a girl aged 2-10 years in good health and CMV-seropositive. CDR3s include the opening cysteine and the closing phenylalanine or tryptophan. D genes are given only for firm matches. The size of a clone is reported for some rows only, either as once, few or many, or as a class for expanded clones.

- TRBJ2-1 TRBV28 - CASSQDILLNEQFF TGTGCCAGCAGCCAGGACATTCTCCTGAATGAGCAGTTCTTC
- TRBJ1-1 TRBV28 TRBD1 CASSADRGEAFF TGTGCCAGCAGTGCGGACAGGGGAGAAGCTTTCTTT
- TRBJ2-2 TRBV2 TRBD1 CASSDLGQGVNTGELFF TGTGCCAGCAGTGATCTAGGACAGGGAGTTAACACCGGGGAGCTGTTTTTT
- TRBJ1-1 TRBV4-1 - CASSQAIAEGQRGTEAFF TGCGCCAGCAGCCAAGCGATAGCCGAGGGACAACGGGGTACTGAAGCTTTCTTT
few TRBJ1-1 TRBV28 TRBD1 CASSQVGGSGGTEAFF TGTGCCAGCAGCCAGGTAGGGGGCTCAGGGGGCACTGAAGCTTTCTTT
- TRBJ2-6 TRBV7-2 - CASSSCGTLQAGANVLTF TGTGCCAGCAGCTCTTGCGGGACTCTTCAAGCTGGGGCCAACGTCCTGACTTTC
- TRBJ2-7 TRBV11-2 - CASSLRGAFKSTGGYEQYF TGTGCCAGCAGCTTACGGGGGGCATTCAAATCGACAGGAGGCTACGAGCAGTACTTC
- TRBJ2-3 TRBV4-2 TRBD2 CASSQDPGLAGGPVLKDTQYF TGTGCCAGCAGCCAGGACCCGGGACTAGCGGGAGGGCCTGTCTTGAAAGATACGCAGTATTTT
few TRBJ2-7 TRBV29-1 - CSTKGGIDYEQYF TGCAGCACCAAAGGCGGCATCGACTACGAGCAGTACTTC
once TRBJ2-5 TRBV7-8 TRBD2 CASSSVSGSTPETQYF TGTGCCAGCAGCTCCGTTAGCGGGAGTACCCCCGAGACCCAGTACTTC
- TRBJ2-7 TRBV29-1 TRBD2 CSVEDRGDSYEQYF TGCAGCGTTGAAGATCGGGGGGACTCCTACGAGCAGTACTTC
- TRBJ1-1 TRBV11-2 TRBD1 CASSRKRTGEAFF TGTGCCAGCAGCCGAAAGCGGACAGGTGAAGCTTTCTTT
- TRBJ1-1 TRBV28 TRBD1 CASSLSAGGSTEAFF TGTGCCAGCAGTTTATCGGCAGGGGGGAGCACTGAAGCTTTCTTT
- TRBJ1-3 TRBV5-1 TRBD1 CASSLLARGYNSGNTIYF TGCGCCAGCAGCTTGCTTGCCAGGGGGTATAACTCTGGAAACACCATATATTTT
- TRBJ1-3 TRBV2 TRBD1 CASRGQYSGNTIYF TGTGCCAGCAGGGGACAGTACTCTGGAAACACCATATATTTT
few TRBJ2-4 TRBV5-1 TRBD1 CASSLQGRNIQYF TGCGCCAGCAGCTTACAGGGGAGAAACATTCAGTACTTC
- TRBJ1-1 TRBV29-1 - CSCVQGTEAFF TGCAGCTGCGTCCAGGGGACTGAAGCTTTCTTT
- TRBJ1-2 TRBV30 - CAWSVRGVPNYGYTF TGTGCCTGGAGTGTACGGGGGGTTCCTAACTATGGCTACACCTTC
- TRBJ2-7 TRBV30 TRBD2 CAWSLLAGVYHEQYF TGTGCCTGGAGTCTACTAGCGGGAGTCTACCACGAGCAGTACTTC
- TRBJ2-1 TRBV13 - CASSLVGSSYNEQFF TGTGCCAGCAGCTTAGTAGGGAGCTCCTACAATGAGCAGTTCTTC
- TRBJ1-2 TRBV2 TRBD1 CASSRAGGRNGYTF TGTGCCAGCAGTCGCGCAGGGGGGAGAAATGGCTACACCTTC
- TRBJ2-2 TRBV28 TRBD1 CASSLTGDYTGELFF TGTGCCAGCAGCTTGACAGGGGACTACACCGGGGAGCTGTTTTTT
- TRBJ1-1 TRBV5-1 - CASSAGSLRDTEAFF TGCGCCAGCAGCGCAGGGTCGCTCCGGGACACTGAAGCTTTCTTT
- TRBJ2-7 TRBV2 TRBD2 CASVGTSGRTYEQYF TGTGCCAGCGTAGGGACTAGCGGGAGGACCTACGAGCAGTACTTC
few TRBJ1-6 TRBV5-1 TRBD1 CASSFGTGNSPLHF TGCGCCAGCAGCTTCGGGACAGGGAATTCACCCCTCCACTTT
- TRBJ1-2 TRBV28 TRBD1 CASREQGTNYGYTF TGTGCCAGCAGAGAACAGGGGACTAACTATGGCTACACCTTC
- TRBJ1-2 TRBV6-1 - CASSEARTVYGYTF TGTGCCAGCAGTGAAGCAAGGACAGTCTATGGCTACACCTTC
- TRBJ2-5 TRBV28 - CASSFQAAPETQYF TGTGCCAGCAGTTTTCAGGCCGCCCCAGAGACCCAGTACTTC
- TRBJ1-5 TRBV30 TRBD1 CAWSHRDRVQPQHF TGTGCCTGGAGCCACCGGGACAGGGTTCAGCCCCAGCATTTT
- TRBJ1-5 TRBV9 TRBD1 CASSPGDRGNQPQHF TGTGCCAGCAGCCCCGGGGACAGGGGGAATCAGCCCCAGCATTTT
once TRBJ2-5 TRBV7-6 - CASSFEASRGETQYF TGTGCCAGCAGCTTTGAAGCTAGTCGGGGGGAGACCCAGTACTTC
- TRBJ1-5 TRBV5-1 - CASPDPRVLCQPQHF TGCGCCAGTCCCGATCCCCGGGTCCTCTGCCAGCCCCAGCATTTT
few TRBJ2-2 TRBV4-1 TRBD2 CASSQLLAGPFTGELFF TGCGCCAGCAGCCAATTACTAGCGGGACCCTTCACCGGGGAGCTGTTTTTT
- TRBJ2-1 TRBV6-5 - CASSYRRFF TGTGCCAGCAGTTACAGGAGGTTCTTC
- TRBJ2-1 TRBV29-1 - CSVEATGSLFF TGCAGCGTTGAAGCAACAGGCTCCTTGTTCTTC
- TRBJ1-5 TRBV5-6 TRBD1 CASSGDRGVSNQPQHF TGTGCCAGCAGTGGAGACAGGGGAGTGAGCAATCAGCCCCAGCATTTT
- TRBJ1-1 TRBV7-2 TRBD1 CASSLSGGNTEAFF TGTGCCAGCAGCTTATCAGGGGGGAACACTGAAGCTTTCTTT
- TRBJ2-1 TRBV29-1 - CSVDGQLYNEQFF TGCAGCGTTGATGGGCAGCTTTACAATGAGCAGTTCTTC
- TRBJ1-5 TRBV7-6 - CASSVGGAGQPQHF TGTGCCAGCAGCGTTGGGGGGGCGGGTCAGCCCCAGCATTTT
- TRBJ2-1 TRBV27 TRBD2 CASSRFGGGEQFF TGTGCCAGCAGTCGCTTTGGGGGGGGTGAGCAGTTCTTC
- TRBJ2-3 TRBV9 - CASSYTGGPDTQYF TGTGCCAGCAGCTATACCGGGGGTCCAGATACGCAGTATTTT